This is a list of T cell receptor beta chains from one sample in a study of OX40 agonist ivuxolimab in advanced cancers. TCRdb keeps only in-frame clones here, not all; method: immunoSEQ multiplex PCR. The data contain around 50,000 clones, around nine tenths of them seen just once; the ten biggest clones take up roughly 3.7%. The sample in question was CD4+ or CD8+ T cells sorted from blood, obtained in a trial of the OX40 agonist ivuxolimab. The receptors shown here come from an adult with an advanced solid tumor such as melanoma, head and neck, liver or kidney cancer. Both conserved end residues are part of each CDR3. The order of the fields is D gene, V gene, clone size, J gene, CDR3 protein, CDR3 DNA. The D gene is left open where the match is weak. For some rows the clone size is stated as once, few or many, or as a class when expanded; others skip it.

>NA|TRBV5-5|NA|TRBJ1-4
CASSLAWGGGEKLFF
TGTGCCAGCAGCTTGGCATGGGGGGGTGGTGAAAAACTGTTTTTT
>NA|TRBV4-2|NA|TRBJ2-2
CASSLIGIDGELFF
TGTGCCAGCAGCTTAATCGGGATAGACGGGGAGCTGTTTTTT
>NA|TRBV10-1|NA|TRBJ2-1
CASSESQSSYNEQFF
TGCGCCAGCAGTGAATCACAGAGCTCCTACAATGAGCAGTTCTTC
>NA|TRBV7-2|once|TRBJ2-5
CASSPWTTSGETQYF
TGTGCCAGCAGCCCTTGGACGACGTCGGGCGAGACCCAGTACTTC
>TRBD2|TRBV6-1|once|TRBJ2-2
CASSARAGVDTGELFF
TGTGCCAGCAGTGCCCGAGCGGGAGTGGATACCGGGGAGCTGTTTTTT
>TRBD1|TRBV6-1|NA|TRBJ1-2
CASSGWTGGADYGYTF
TGTGCCAGCAGTGGGTGGACAGGGGGCGCAGACTATGGCTACACCTTC
>NA|TRBV19|NA|TRBJ1-2
CASSWTQGYGYTF
TGTGCCAGTAGTTGGACCCAGGGCTATGGCTACACCTTC
>NA|TRBV19|few|TRBJ2-1
CASSLSSGHGLDEQFF
TGTGCCAGTAGCCTGTCCAGCGGACACGGCTTGGATGAGCAGTTCTTC
>NA|TRBV7-3|NA|TRBJ1-3
CASSLRRNTIYF
TGTGCCAGCAGCTTAAGAAGGAACACCATATATTTT
>TRBD1|TRBV10-3|NA|TRBJ2-5
CAISTGGQETQYF
TGTGCCATCAGTACAGGGGGCCAAGAGACCCAGTACTTC
>NA|TRBV6-4|NA|TRBJ2-4
CASSENPGNIQYF
TGTGCCAGCAGTGAGAACCCAGGGAACATTCAGTACTTC
>NA|TRBV7-3|NA|TRBJ2-3
CASSPYSTDTQYF
TGTGCCAGCAGCCCCTACAGCACAGATACGCAGTATTTT
>NA|TRBV10-2|NA|TRBJ1-1
CASSEPQTEFTEAFF
TGCGCCAGCAGTGAACCCCAAACCGAGTTCACTGAAGCTTTCTTT
>NA|TRBV4-3|NA|TRBJ2-3
CASSLEVSGLGGDTQYF
TGCGCCAGCAGCCTAGAGGTTTCGGGCTTAGGGGGAGATACGCAGTATTTT